Below, 5 T cell receptor beta chains from the same sample are listed, as sequenced in a study of CD8+CD57+ T cells in acquired aplastic anemia. The study profiled TCR beta VDJ and CDR3 using genomic DNA as template. TCRdb reanalysed the reads using MiXCR and keeps one entry per CDR3 protein. The data contain under 200,000 distinct CDR3 sequences, 48% of them singletons. Previously, flow cytometry had revealed CD8+CD57+ cell expansion in the patients chosen for sequencing. Sequencing was done on a sample of sorted CD4+, CD8+, or CD8+CD57+ T cells (not recorded which) from PBMCs. All receptors come from a human donor with aplastic anemia.

The table lists this clonotype with many counts. This chain links TRBV10-3 with TRBJ2-2; no clear D. The V end was cut by 0 bases, the J end by 7 bases, with 12 bases between. The CDR3 extends over 15 amino acids. Per the germline V gene, CDR1 is ENHRY and CDR2 is SYGVKD. CDR3 DNA: TGTGCCATCAGTGAGTCGACTCGCGTGGGCGGGGAGCTGTTTTTT. It encodes CAISESTRVGGELFF.

Only a few counts were recorded for this clonotype. The rearrangement joins TRBV30 to TRBJ1-5; a possible D gene is TRBD1 (6 bases). Trimming stripped 2 bases from V and 4 bases from J, with 12 bases between. The germline V gene encodes CDR1 GTSNPN and CDR2 SVGIG (reference sequence). The CDR3 extends over 14 amino acids. The CDR3 spells CAWSIQGRNQPQHF. For the CDR3, the DNA is TGTGCCTGGAGTATACAGGGACGGAATCAGCCCCAGCATTTT.

The sample holds many counts of this clonotype. The CDR3 is CSAREGQRSNQPQHF. The CDR3 DNA reads as TGCAGTGCTAGGGAGGGACAGAGGAGCAATCAGCCCCAGCATTTT. The chain recombines TRBV20-1 with TRBJ1-5, with TRBD1 matching over 7 bases. The CDR3 runs to 15 residues. V lost 3 bases, J lost 1 base, and 6 bases stayed unmatched. Germline-derived CDR1 and CDR2 are DFQATT and SNEGSKA (reference sequence).

With respect to this clonotype: The conserved closing phenylalanine or tryptophan is absent in this CDR3, likely reflecting a read error. Because the CDR3's place on the DNA is in doubt, the DNA is left out and the CDR3 is given as listed by TCRdb. This rearrangement joins TRBV10-3 to TRBJ1-1; TRBD1 was called by the table and not checked on the DNA. Germline lookup yields CDR1 ENHRY and CDR2 SYGVKD. The CDR3 is 13 amino acids in total, end residues counted. The CDR3 loop reads CAISADRSSEAFS.

The rearrangement links TRBV15 to TRBJ2-5; D perhaps matches TRBD2 (6 bases). The CDR3 totals 15 residues. Trimming cost V 1 base and J 5 bases, with 14 bases left between them. Germline CDR1 LNHNV, CDR2 YYDKDF (reference sequence). The CDR3 nucleotides read TGTGCCACCAGCAGAGTCCAAGGAGGGCGGGAGACCCAGTACTTC. Amino acids: CATSRVQGGRETQYF. Using reference TRBV15 and TRBJ2-5 for the parts outside the CDR3, the full variable domain is DAMVIQNPRYQVTQFGKPVTLSCSQTLNHNVMYWYQQKSSQAPKLLFHYYDKDFNNEADTPDNFQSRRPNTSFCFLDIRSPGLGDTAMYLCATSRVQGGRETQYFGPGTRLLVL.